This T cell receptor (beta chain) appears in the sequencing data of a study of post-analysis software for immune sequencing data. Across the whole study: There were relapsing-remitting, secondary progressive and progressive-relapsing multiple sclerosis among the disease courses included. Overall study findings and caveats: Same-batch preparations were strongly co-clustered by F measure. People with multiple sclerosis had a significantly lower normalized Chao1 diversity than controls did. With TRBV5-6, TRBV5-1 and TRBV20-1 included, about five TRBV segments were more frequent in patients than in controls.

There are 21 residues in the CDR3. The germline gives CDR1 LGHNA, CDR2 YSLEER. V was pared by 5 bases and J by 1 base, with 19 bases of the junction left unmatched. Regarding this clonotype: Its specificity is unknown.

Unique molecular identifiers tagged the TCR beta cDNA libraries. With about 0.95 to 11 million T cells as the source, hundreds of thousands of cDNA molecules resulted. TCRdb re-derived calls from the PCR reads in MiXCR, one entry per CDR3 protein. This repertoire shows fewer than 850,000 distinct CDR3 sequences, 25% to 30% found once; its top ten account for roughly 0.57%. J is TRBJ2-1 and V is TRBV4-3; 11 nucleotides line up with TRBD1. Sequencing was carried out using blood. The sequence came from a girl between 10 and 17 years old with multiple sclerosis. CDR3: CASSDGLRDRGVRSSYNEQFF. In DNA form, the CDR3 reads TGCGCCAGCAGCGACGGCCTCCGGGACAGGGGGGTGCGGTCGTCCTACAATGAGCAGTTCTTC.